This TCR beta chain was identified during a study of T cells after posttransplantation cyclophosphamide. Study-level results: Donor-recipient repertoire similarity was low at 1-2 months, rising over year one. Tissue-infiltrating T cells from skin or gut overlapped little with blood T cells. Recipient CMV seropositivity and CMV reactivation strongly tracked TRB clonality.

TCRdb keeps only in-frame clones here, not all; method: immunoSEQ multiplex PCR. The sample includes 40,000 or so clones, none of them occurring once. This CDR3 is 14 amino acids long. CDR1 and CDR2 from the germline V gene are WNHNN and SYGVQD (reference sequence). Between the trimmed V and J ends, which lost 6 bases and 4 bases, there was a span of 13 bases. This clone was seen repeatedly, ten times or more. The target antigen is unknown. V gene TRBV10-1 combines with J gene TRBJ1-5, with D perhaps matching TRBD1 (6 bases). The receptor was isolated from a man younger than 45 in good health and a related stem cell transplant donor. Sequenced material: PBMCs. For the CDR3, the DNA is TGCGCCAGCAGGTTCGGGCAGGGGAATCAGCCCCAGCATTTT. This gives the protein CASRFGQGNQPQHF.